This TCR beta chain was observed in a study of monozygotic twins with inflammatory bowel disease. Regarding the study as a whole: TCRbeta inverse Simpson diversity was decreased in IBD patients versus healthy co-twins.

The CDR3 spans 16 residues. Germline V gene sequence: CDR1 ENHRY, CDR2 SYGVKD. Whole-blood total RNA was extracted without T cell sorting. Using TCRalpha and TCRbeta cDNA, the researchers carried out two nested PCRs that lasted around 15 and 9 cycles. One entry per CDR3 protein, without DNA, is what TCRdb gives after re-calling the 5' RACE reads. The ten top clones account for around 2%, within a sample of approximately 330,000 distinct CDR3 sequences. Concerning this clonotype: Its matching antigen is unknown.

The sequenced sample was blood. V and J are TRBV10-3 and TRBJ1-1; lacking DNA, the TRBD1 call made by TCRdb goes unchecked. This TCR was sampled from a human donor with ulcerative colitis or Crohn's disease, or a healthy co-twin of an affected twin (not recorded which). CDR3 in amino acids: CAISGAKGQGGSEAFF.